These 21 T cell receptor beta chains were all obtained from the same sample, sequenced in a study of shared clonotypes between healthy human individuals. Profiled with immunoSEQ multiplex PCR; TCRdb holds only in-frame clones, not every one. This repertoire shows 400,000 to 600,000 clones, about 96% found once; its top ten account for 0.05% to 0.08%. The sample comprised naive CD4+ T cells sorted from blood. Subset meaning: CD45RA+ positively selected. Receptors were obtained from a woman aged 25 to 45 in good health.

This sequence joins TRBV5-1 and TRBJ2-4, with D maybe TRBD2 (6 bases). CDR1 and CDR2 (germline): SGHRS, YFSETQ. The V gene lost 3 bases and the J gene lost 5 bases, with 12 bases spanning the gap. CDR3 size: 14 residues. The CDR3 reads CASSWRVEENIQYF. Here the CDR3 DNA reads TGCGCCAGCAGCTGGAGGGTTGAGGAAAACATTCAGTACTTC.

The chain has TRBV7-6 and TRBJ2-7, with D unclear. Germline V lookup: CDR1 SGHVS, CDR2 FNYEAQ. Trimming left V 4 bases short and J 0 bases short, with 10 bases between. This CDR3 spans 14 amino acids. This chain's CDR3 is CASSSRPSSYEQYF. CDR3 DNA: TGTGCCAGCAGCTCTCGACCAAGCTCCTACGAGCAGTACTTC.

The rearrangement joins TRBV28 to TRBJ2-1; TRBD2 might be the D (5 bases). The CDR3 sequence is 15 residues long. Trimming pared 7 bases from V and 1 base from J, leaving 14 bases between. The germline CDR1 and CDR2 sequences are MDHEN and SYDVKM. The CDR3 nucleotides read TGTGCCAGCACCCGCAGTGGGAGTTCCTACAATGAGCAGTTCTTC. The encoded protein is CASTRSGSSYNEQFF.

CDR3 sequence reads: CASSPSRLMKETQYF. As DNA, the CDR3 is TGTGCCAGCAGCCCATCCAGACTAATGAAAGAGACCCAGTACTTC. The rearrangement uses TRBV7-9 and TRBJ2-5; D possibly corresponds to TRBD2 (5 bases). The ends were cut back, 5 bases at V and 3 bases at J, with 16 bases in the middle. CDR3 size: 15 residues. Germline CDR1 SEHNR, CDR2 FQNEAQ (reference sequence).

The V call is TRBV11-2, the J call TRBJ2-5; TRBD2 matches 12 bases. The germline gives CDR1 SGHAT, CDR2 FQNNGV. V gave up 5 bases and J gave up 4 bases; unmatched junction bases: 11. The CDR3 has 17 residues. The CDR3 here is CASSPRSWTSGTETQYF. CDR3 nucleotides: TGTGCCAGCAGCCCACGTTCGTGGACTAGCGGGACAGAGACCCAGTACTTC.

CDR3 amino acids: CAISRGTNTEAFF. CDR3 bases: TGTGCCATCAGTCGAGGCACTAACACTGAAGCTTTCTTT. The V and J genes are TRBV10-3 and TRBJ1-1; no clear D gene. CDR3 length: 13 amino acids. CDR1 is ENHRY, CDR2 SYGVKD, per germline. V lost 5 bases and J lost 2, with 9 bases in between.

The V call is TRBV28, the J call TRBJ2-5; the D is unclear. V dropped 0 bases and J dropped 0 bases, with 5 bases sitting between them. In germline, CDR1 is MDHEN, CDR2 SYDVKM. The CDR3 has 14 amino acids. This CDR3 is CASSLWANQETQYF. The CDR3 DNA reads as TGTGCCAGCAGTTTATGGGCCAACCAAGAGACCCAGTACTTC.

CDR3 protein: CASSRESSSPGQYF. CDR3 DNA sequence: TGTGCCAGCAGCCGGGAGTCTAGTAGCCCTGGGCAGTACTTC. The rearrangement links TRBV2 to TRBJ2-7; D might be TRBD2 (6 bases). Trimming shortened V by 6 bases and J by 9 bases, and 21 bases separated the two germline ends. The CDR3 runs to 14 residues. Germline assignment: CDR1 SNHLY and CDR2 FYNNEI.

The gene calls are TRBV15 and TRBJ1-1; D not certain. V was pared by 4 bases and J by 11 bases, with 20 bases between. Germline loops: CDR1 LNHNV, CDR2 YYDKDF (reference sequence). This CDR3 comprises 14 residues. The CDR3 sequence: CATSKEIIGLVAFF. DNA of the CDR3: TGTGCCACCAGCAAGGAAATAATAGGATTGGTGGCTTTCTTT.

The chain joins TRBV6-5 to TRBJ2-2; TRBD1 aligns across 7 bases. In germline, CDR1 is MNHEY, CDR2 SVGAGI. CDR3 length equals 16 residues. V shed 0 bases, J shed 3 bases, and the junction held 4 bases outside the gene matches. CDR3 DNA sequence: TGTGCCAGCAGTTACTCTGTGGGGACAGACACCGGGGAGCTGTTTTTT. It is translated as CASSYSVGTDTGELFF.

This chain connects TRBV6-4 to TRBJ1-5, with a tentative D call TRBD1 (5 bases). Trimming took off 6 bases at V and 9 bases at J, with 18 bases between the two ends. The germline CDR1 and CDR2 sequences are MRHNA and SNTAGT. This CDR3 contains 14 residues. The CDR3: CASSPSGASMPQHF. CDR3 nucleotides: TGTGCCAGCAGCCCCAGTGGGGCGTCGATGCCCCAGCATTTT.

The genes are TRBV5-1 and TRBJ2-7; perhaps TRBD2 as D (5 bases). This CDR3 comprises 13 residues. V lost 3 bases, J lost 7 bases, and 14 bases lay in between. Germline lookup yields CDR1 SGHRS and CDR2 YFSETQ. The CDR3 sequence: CASSSQEAREQYF. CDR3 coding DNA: TGCGCCAGCAGCTCTCAGGAGGCTAGAGAGCAGTACTTC.

The CDR3 loop reads CASSLVVAGAPSTDTQYF. The CDR3, as DNA: TGCGCCAGCAGCTTGGTGGTAGCGGGAGCTCCCAGCACAGATACGCAGTATTTT. The gene calls are TRBV5-1 and TRBJ2-3; 9 bases agree with TRBD2. The germline gives CDR1 SGHRS, CDR2 YFSETQ. With V trimmed by 0 bases and J by 0 bases, 8 bases remained unmatched. This CDR3 has 18 amino acids.

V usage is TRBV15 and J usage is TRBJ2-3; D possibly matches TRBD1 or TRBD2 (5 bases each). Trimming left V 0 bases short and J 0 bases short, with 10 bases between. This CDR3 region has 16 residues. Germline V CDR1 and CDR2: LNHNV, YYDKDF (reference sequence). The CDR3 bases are TGTGCCACCAGCAGAGATCCGGGGCCTAGCACAGATACGCAGTATTTT. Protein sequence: CATSRDPGPSTDTQYF.

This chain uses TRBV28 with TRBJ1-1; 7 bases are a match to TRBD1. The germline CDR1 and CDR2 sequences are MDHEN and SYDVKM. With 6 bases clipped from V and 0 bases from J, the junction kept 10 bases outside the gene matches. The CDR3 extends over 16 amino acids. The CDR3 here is CASSIQQGVVNTEAFF. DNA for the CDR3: TGTGCCAGCAGCATCCAGCAGGGGGTCGTGAACACTGAAGCTTTCTTT. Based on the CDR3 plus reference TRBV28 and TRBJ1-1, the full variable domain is DVKVTQSSRYLVKRTGEKVFLECVQDMDHENMFWYRQDPGLGLRLIYFSYDVKMKEKGDIPEGYSVSREKKERFSLILESASTNQTSMYLCASSIQQGVVNTEAFFGQGTRLTVV.

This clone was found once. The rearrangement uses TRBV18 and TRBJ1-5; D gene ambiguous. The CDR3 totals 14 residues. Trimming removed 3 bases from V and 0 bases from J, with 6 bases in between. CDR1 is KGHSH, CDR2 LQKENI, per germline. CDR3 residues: CASSPSDSNQPQHF. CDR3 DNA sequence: TGTGCCAGCTCACCGAGCGATAGCAATCAGCCCCAGCATTTT. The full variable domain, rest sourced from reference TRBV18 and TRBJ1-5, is NAGVMQNPRHLVRRRGQEARLRCSPMKGHSHVYWYRQLPEEGLKFMVYLQKENIIDESGMPKERFSAEFPKEGPSILRIQQVVRGDSAAYFCASSPSDSNQPQHFGDGTRLSIL.

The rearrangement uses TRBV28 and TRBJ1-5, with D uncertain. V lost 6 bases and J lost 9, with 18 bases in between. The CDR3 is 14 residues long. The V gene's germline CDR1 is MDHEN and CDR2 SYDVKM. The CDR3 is CASSPSTAARPQHF. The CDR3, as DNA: TGTGCCAGCAGCCCTTCGACGGCCGCACGGCCCCAGCATTTT.

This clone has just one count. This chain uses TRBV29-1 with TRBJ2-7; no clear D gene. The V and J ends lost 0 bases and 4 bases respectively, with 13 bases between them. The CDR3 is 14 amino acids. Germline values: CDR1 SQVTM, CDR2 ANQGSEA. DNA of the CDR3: TGCAGCGTTGAAGAATCCGGCAGGCCTTACGAGCAGTACTTC. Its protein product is CSVEESGRPYEQYF.

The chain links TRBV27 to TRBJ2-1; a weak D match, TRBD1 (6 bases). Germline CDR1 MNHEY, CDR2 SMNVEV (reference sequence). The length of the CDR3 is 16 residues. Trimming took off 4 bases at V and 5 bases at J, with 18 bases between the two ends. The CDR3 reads CASSSPSRDRNNEQFF. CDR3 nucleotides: TGTGCCAGCAGTTCCCCCTCCCGAGACAGGAACAATGAGCAGTTCTTC.

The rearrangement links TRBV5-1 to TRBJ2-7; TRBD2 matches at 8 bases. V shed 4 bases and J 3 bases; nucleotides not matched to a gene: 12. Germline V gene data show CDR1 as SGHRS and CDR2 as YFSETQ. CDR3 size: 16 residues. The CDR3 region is CASSPDNSGTGYEQYF. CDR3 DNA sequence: TGCGCCAGCAGCCCGGACAATAGCGGGACTGGCTACGAGCAGTACTTC.

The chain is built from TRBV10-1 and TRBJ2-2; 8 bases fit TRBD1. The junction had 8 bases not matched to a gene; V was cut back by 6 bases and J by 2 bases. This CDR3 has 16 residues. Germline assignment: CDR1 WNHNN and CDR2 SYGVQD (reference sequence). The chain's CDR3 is CASRGTGGKNTGELFF. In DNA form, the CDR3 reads TGCGCCAGCAGGGGGACAGGCGGGAAAAACACCGGGGAGCTGTTTTTT.